This T cell receptor (beta chain) was sequenced in a study of blood T cell repertoires in COVID-19. For the study at large: The origin of the acute and convalescent COVID-19 samples was the United States, Italy and Spain. The cDNA or gDNA used as material had been derived from T cells, B-cell-depleted T cells, or PBMCs.

Original methodology: Estimated nucleated cell counts came from reference gene primer amplification. Method: immunoSEQ multiplex PCR; TCRdb's copy keeps in-frame clones and lacks some. From that table come the V and J calls and clone size; the DNA was used to work out D and trimming. The repertoire has approximately 69,000 clones, roughly 82% of them found once; the top ten carry roughly an eighth. The CDR3 covers 17 residues. Germline V gives CDR1 WNHNN, CDR2 SYGVQD (reference sequence). V dropped 10 bases and J dropped 0 bases, with 22 bases sitting between them. This sequence originates from a woman older than 75 with acute or convalescent COVID-19. Sequencing was carried out using peripheral blood. J is TRBJ1-3 and V is TRBV10-1, with TRBD1 as a possible D gene (5 bases). In DNA form, the CDR3 reads TGCGCCACACCGCAAGTTAGGGGCCCGAGCTCTGGAAACACCATATATTTT. Its protein is CATPQVRGPSSGNTIYF.